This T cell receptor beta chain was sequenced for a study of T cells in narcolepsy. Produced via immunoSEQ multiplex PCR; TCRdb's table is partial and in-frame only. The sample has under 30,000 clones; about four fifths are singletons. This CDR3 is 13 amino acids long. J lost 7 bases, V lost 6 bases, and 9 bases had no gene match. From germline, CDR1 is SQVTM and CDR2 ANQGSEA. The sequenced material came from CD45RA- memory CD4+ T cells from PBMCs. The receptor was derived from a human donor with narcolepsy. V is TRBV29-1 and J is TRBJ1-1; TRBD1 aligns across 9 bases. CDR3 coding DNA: TGCAGCGTAGGAGGGACAGGGCGGAGTGAAGCTTTCTTT. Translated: CSVGGTGRSEAFF.